Below are 17 T cell receptor beta chains sequenced from a single sample in a study of PD-L1 blockade in urothelial cancer. Time point of the sample: peripheral blood 6 weeks after treatment start. Assay used: immunoSEQ multiplex PCR; TCRdb lists only in-frame clones, some missing. The profile shows some 39,000 clones, 70% to 90% of them singletons. The specimen comprised PBMCs, sampled around atezolizumab (anti-PD-L1) treatment. Receptors were obtained from a man aged 65 to 79 with urothelial cancer.

V is TRBV15 and J is TRBJ2-1; 12 bases agree with TRBD2. The J segment lost 0 bases and the V segment lost 3 bases, leaving 15 bases of the junction unmatched. CDR1 is LNHNV and CDR2 is YYDKDF in the germline V gene (reference sequence). CDR3 size: 21 residues. CDR3: CATSRTSGTSGYHSSYNEQFF. CDR3 nucleotide sequence: TGTGCCACCAGCAGGACATCCGGGACTAGCGGGTACCATAGCTCCTACAATGAGCAGTTCTTC.

This chain links TRBV5-4 with TRBJ1-4, with D perhaps TRBD1 (6 bases). CDR3 size: 15 residues. CDR1 is SGHNT, CDR2 YYREEE, per germline (reference sequence). Trimming took 3 bases from V and 6 from J, leaving 15 bases between them. The DNA for the CDR3 is TGTGCCAGCAGCTCAGATCCGGGACACGATGAAAAACTGTTTTTT. Its translation: CASSSDPGHDEKLFF.

The gene calls are TRBV5-1 and TRBJ2-1, with 11 bases identical to TRBD2. Per the germline V gene, CDR1 is SGHRS and CDR2 is YFSETQ. After removal of 5 bases from V and 7 bases from J, the junction contained 14 bases not matched to a gene. The length of the CDR3 is 17 residues. For the CDR3, the DNA is TGCGCCAGCAGGACCTGGACCGGGACTAGCGGTGAGAATGAGCAGTTCTTC. Translated: CASRTWTGTSGENEQFF.

The genes are TRBV28 and TRBJ2-5; 11 bases line up with TRBD2. CDR3 length: 20 amino acids. From germline, CDR1 is MDHEN and CDR2 SYDVKM. The V gene end was trimmed by 6 bases and the J gene end by 5 bases; junction bases not matched to a gene: 23. The CDR3 DNA is TGTGCCAGCAGCCTCCGACTAGCGGGACTTAATACATACAACTGGGAGACCCAGTACTTC. Residues: CASSLRLAGLNTYNWETQYF.

This clone was observed a few times. The V and J genes are TRBV5-1 and TRBJ2-5, with D perhaps TRBD2 (6 bases). The V gene's germline CDR1 is SGHRS and CDR2 YFSETQ. Trimming shortened V by 4 bases and J by 1 base, and 17 bases separated the two germline ends. The CDR3 covers 16 residues. The CDR3 protein is CASSPGVVTLQETQYF. Written as DNA, the CDR3 is TGCGCCAGCAGCCCGGGAGTAGTTACCCTCCAAGAGACCCAGTACTTC.

This clone occurred once. The genes are TRBV5-1 and TRBJ2-7, with 7 bases aligning to TRBD2. The germline V gene encodes CDR1 SGHRS and CDR2 YFSETQ. The CDR3 spans 14 residues. After removal of 0 bases from V and 2 bases from J, the junction contained 2 bases not matched to a gene. In nucleotides, the CDR3 is TGCGCCAGCAGCTTGGGGACTAGTACCTACGAGCAGTACTTC. Protein product: CASSLGTSTYEQYF.

The chain has TRBV30 and TRBJ1-2; the match to TRBD1 covers 7 bases. J was trimmed by 8 bases and V by 2 bases; bases with no gene match: 5. The CDR3 spans 12 residues. Germline CDR1 GTSNPN, CDR2 SVGIG (reference sequence). DNA for the CDR3: TGTGCCTGGAGTAAGACAGGGCTGGGCTACACCTTC. Protein product: CAWSKTGLGYTF.

The V and J genes are TRBV4-2 and TRBJ2-7; D remains unclear. Germline V gives CDR1 LGHNA, CDR2 YNFKEQ. The CDR3 covers 15 residues. V was pared by 0 bases and J by 6 bases, with 15 bases between. The CDR3: CASSQDFSRSLEQYF. Here the CDR3 DNA reads TGTGCCAGCAGCCAAGATTTTAGTCGTTCCCTCGAGCAGTACTTC.

The chain is built from TRBV28 and TRBJ1-2; the match to TRBD1 covers 7 bases. Germline CDR1 reads MDHEN; CDR2 reads SYDVKM. This CDR3 spans 13 amino acids. The trim removed 2 bases at V and 4 bases at J, leaving 1 base unmatched. CDR3 sequence (DNA): TGTGCCAGCAGTTTACGGGACAGCTATGGCTACACCTTC. Its translation: CASSLRDSYGYTF.

The CDR3 nucleotides are TGTGCCAGCCGAGCGAACACTGAAGCTTTCTTT. Its translation is CASRANTEAFF. This chain connects TRBV27 to TRBJ1-1; D is unclear. Germline assignment: CDR1 MNHEY and CDR2 SMNVEV (reference sequence). This CDR3 spans 11 amino acids. Trimming pared 8 bases from V and 1 base from J, leaving 5 bases between.

The rearrangement uses TRBV5-4 and TRBJ2-7, with 9 nucleotides matching TRBD1. The germline V gene has CDR1 SGHNT and CDR2 YYREEE (reference sequence). The CDR3 has 16 amino acids. V dropped 3 bases and J dropped 2; count of bases not matched to a gene: 9. CDR3 loop: CASSSHRGHSAYEQYF. Here the CDR3 DNA reads TGTGCCAGCAGCTCACACAGGGGGCATTCGGCCTACGAGCAGTACTTC. Using reference TRBV5-4 and TRBJ2-7 for the parts outside the CDR3, the full variable domain is ETGVTQSPTHLIKTRGQQVTLRCSSQSGHNTVSWYQQALGQGPQFIFQYYREEENGRGNFPPRFSGLQFPNYSSELNVNALELDDSALYLCASSSHRGHSAYEQYFGPGTRLTVT.

The rearrangement uses TRBV28 and TRBJ2-2, with D perhaps TRBD2 (6 bases). Trimming pared 6 bases from V and 4 bases from J, leaving 15 bases between. CDR1 is MDHEN, CDR2 SYDVKM, per germline. The CDR3 has 15 residues. The CDR3 nucleotides read TGTGCCAGCAGACCCCCCGGGACTGGCACCGGGGAGCTGTTTTTT. As protein: CASRPPGTGTGELFF.

The chain employs TRBV7-8 and TRBJ2-1; TRBD1 agrees at 7 bases. CDR3 length: 14 residues. Germline CDR1 and CDR2: SGHVS and FQNEAQ. V was pared by 3 bases and J by 6 bases, with 5 bases of the junction left unmatched. CDR3 sequence (DNA): TGTGCCAGCAGCTTCGACAGGGTGGGCAATGAGCAGTTCTTC. Residues: CASSFDRVGNEQFF.

The genes are TRBV19 and TRBJ2-7, with D possibly being TRBD2 (6 bases). The length of the CDR3 is 15 residues. Germline V lookup: CDR1 LNHDA, CDR2 SQIVND (reference sequence). V was shortened by 6 bases and J by 3 bases, with 18 bases between the two germline ends. The CDR3 DNA reads as TGTGCCAGTAGCCCGGGAGCAGCGGCGGGCTACGAGCAGTACTTC. Translated: CASSPGAAAGYEQYF.

The chain combines TRBV7-3 with TRBJ2-1; 8 bases are shared with TRBD1. The germline CDR1 and CDR2 sequences are SGHTA and FQGTGA. V dropped 1 base and J dropped 7; count of bases not matched to a gene: 9. The CDR3 runs to 16 residues. The CDR3 DNA reads as TGTGCCAGCAGCTTAATAGGGCCAGGGGGCTTGAATGAGCAGTTCTTC. Its protein is CASSLIGPGGLNEQFF.

This chain connects TRBV28 to TRBJ1-2; D not resolved. CDR3 length equals 12 residues. Trimming cost V 2 bases and J 8 bases, with 9 bases left between them. Germline CDR1 and CDR2: MDHEN and SYDVKM. The CDR3, as DNA: TGTGCCAGCAGTTTAGCCCGCGCCGGCTACACCTTC. Protein product: CASSLARAGYTF.

This clone has only a few counts. This sequence joins TRBV5-1 and TRBJ2-7, with 9 bases matching TRBD2. The CDR3 extends over 17 amino acids. From germline, CDR1 is SGHRS and CDR2 YFSETQ. V shed 2 bases and J 5 bases; nucleotides not matched to a gene: 14. CDR3 region: CASSFMNSGRMDDEQYF. CDR3 DNA: TGCGCCAGCAGCTTTATGAATAGCGGGAGAATGGACGACGAGCAGTACTTC.